A selection of T cell receptor beta chains follows, all from one sample in a study of cytomegalovirus exposure and HLA in healthy donors. Sequencing used immunoSEQ multiplex PCR; TCRdb keeps in-frame clones, though not all of them. The data contain around 150,000 clones, 60% to 80% of them singletons. Sample: PBMCs. Receptors were obtained from a male donor in good health and CMV-seronegative. CDR3s include the opening cysteine and the closing phenylalanine or tryptophan. D genes are given only for firm matches. Part of the rows lack a size; the others show once, few, many or a class for expanded clones.

size,V,J,D,CDR3,DNA
.,TRBV7-2,TRBJ2-5,TRBD1,CASSYGTVPVRETQYF,TGTGCCAGCAGCTACGGGACAGTACCGGTGCGGGAGACCCAGTACTTC
.,TRBV7-9,TRBJ1-4,TRBD1,CASSPMGQANEKLFF,TGTGCCAGCAGCCCCATGGGACAGGCGAATGAAAAACTGTTTTTT
.,TRBV27,TRBJ2-1,.,CASSKGQVHEQFF,TGTGCCAGCAGCAAAGGACAAGTTCACGAGCAGTTCTTC
.,TRBV7-9,TRBJ2-3,.,CASSLGVPDTQYF,TGTGCCAGCAGCTTGGGAGTGCCAGATACGCAGTATTTT
.,TRBV7-8,TRBJ2-2,TRBD2,CASSLVASGVSGELFF,TGTGCCAGCAGCTTAGTTGCTAGCGGAGTATCCGGGGAGCTGTTTTTT
.,TRBV27,TRBJ1-2,TRBD1,CASSLTGADGYTF,TGTGCCAGCAGTTTGACAGGGGCCGATGGCTACACCTTC
once,TRBV7-9,TRBJ2-7,TRBD1,CASSHRDRYEQYF,TGTGCCAGCAGCCACCGGGACAGGTACGAGCAGTACTTC
.,TRBV2,TRBJ2-2,.,CASSERAAMVGELFF,TGTGCCAGCAGTGAGAGGGCAGCGATGGTGGGGGAGCTGTTTTTT
.,TRBV10-1,TRBJ2-2,TRBD1,CASSPDRGLYTGELFF,TGCGCCAGCAGTCCGGACAGGGGTCTGTATACCGGGGAGCTGTTTTTT
.,TRBV2,TRBJ1-2,TRBD1,CASGRGPANYGYTF,TGTGCCAGCGGCAGGGGGCCCGCGAACTATGGCTACACCTTC
.,TRBV7-2,TRBJ2-5,TRBD2,CASSWTSGGVETQYF,TGTGCCAGCAGCTGGACTAGCGGGGGCGTAGAGACCCAGTACTTC
.,TRBV25-1,TRBJ1-2,.,CASSGENYGYTF,TGTGCCAGCAGTGGAGAAAACTATGGCTACACCTTC
few,TRBV6-5,TRBJ1-1,.,CASFRDLAEAFF,TGTGCCAGCTTCCGGGACTTGGCTGAAGCTTTCTTT
.,TRBV29-1,TRBJ1-1,.,CSVEGQGMNTEAFF,TGCAGCGTTGAGGGTCAGGGAATGAACACTGAAGCTTTCTTT
.,TRBV6-5,TRBJ1-5,.,CASTRVFDLNQPQHF,TGTGCCAGCACTCGGGTTTTTGATCTTAATCAGCCCCAGCATTTT
.,TRBV7-2,TRBJ2-7,.,CASSLSRDTEYF,TGTGCCAGCAGCTTGTCTCGGGACACGGAGTACTTC
few,TRBV9,TRBJ1-5,.,CASSAPGANQPQHF,TGTGCCAGCAGCGCCCCAGGGGCAAATCAGCCCCAGCATTTT